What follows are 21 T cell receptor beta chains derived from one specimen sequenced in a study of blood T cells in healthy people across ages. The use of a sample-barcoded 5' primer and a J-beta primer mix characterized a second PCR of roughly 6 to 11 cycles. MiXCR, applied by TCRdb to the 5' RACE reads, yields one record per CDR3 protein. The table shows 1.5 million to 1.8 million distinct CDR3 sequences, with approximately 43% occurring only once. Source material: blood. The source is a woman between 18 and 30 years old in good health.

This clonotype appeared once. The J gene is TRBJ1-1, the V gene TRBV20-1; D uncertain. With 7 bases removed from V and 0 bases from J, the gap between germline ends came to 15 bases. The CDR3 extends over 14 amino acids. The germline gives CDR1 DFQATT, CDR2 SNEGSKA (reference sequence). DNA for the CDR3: TGCAGTGTTCGCCGGGTTGGGGTGAACACTGAAGCTTTCTTT. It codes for CSVRRVGVNTEAFF.

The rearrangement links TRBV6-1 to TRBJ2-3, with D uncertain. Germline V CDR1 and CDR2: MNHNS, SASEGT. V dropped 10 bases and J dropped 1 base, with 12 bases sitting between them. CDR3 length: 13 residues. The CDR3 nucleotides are TGTGCCACCCCTTTGGACGGCACAGATACGCAGTATTTT. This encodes CATPLDGTDTQYF.

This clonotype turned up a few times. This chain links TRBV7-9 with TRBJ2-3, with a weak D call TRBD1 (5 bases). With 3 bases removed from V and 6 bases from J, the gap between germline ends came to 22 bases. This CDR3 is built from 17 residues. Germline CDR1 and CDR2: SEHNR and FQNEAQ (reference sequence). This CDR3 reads CASSFSIRADSVDTQYF. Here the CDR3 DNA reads TGTGCCAGCAGCTTCAGCATAAGGGCCGACAGTGTGGATACGCAGTATTTT.

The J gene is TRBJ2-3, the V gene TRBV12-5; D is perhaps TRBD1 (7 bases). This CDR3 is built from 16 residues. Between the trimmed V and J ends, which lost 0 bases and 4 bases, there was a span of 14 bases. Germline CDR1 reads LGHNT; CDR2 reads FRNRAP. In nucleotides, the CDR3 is TGTGCTAGTGGTTTGGTACTGGCAGGGGGGTCAGATACGCAGTATTTT. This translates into CASGLVLAGGSDTQYF. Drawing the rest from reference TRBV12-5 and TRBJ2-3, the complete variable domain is DARVTQTPRHKVTEMGQEVTMRCQPILGHNTVFWYRQTMMQGLELLAYFRNRAPLDDSGMPKDRFSAEMPDATLATLKIQPSEPRDSAVYFCASGLVLAGGSDTQYFGPGTRLTVL.

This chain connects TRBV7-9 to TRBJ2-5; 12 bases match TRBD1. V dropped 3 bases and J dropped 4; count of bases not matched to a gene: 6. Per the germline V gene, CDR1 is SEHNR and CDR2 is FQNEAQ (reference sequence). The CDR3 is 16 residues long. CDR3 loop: CASSFTGTGGRETQYF. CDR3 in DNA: TGTGCCAGCAGCTTCACCGGGACAGGGGGCCGAGAGACCCAGTACTTC.

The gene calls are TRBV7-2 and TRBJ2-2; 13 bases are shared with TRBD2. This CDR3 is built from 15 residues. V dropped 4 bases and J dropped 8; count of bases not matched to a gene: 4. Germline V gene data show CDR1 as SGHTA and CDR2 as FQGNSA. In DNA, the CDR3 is TGTGCCAGCAGCTGGACTAGCGGGAGAGGTGGGGAGCTGTTTTTT. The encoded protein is CASSWTSGRGGELFF. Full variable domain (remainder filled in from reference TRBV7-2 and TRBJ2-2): GAGVSQSPSNKVTEKGKDVELRCDPISGHTALYWYRQSLGQGLEFLIYFQGNSAPDKSGLPSDRFSAERTGGSVSTLTIQRTQQEDSAVYLCASSWTSGRGGELFFGEGSRLTVL.

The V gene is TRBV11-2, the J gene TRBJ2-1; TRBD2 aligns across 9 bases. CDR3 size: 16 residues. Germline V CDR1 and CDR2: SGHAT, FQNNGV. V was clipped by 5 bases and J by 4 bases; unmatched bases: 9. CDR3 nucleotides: TGTGCCAGCAGCCCAGGAGGTAGCGGGGGATACAATGAGCAGTTCTTC. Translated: CASSPGGSGGYNEQFF.

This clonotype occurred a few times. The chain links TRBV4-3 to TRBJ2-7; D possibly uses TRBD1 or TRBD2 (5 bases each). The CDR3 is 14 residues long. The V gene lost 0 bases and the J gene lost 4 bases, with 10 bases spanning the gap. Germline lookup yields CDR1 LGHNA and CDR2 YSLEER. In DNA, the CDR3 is TGCGCCAGCAGCCAAGATTCGTGGGGGTACGAGCAGTACTTC. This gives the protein CASSQDSWGYEQYF.

This chain's CDR3 is CASTYPRVNYGYTF. DNA of the CDR3: TGTGCCAGCACTTATCCCCGCGTTAACTATGGCTACACCTTC. The V gene is TRBV12-3 or TRBV12-4, the J gene TRBJ1-2; D gene unclear. The CDR3 loop spans 14 amino acids. Trimming pared 7 bases from V and 1 base from J, leaving 13 bases between.

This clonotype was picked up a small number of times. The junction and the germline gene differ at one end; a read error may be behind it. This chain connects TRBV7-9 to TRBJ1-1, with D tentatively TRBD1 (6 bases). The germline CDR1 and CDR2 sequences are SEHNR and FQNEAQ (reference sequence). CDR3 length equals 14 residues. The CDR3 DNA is TGTGCCAGCAGCTTACTCGGCTGGGACACTGAGGCTTTCTTT. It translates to CASSLLGWDTEAFF.

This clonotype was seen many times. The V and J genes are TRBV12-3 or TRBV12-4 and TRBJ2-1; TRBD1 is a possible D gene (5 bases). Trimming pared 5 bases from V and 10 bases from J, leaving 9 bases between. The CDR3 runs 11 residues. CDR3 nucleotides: TGTGCCAGCAGTCCAGGGTCAGAGCAGTTCTTC. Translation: CASSPGSEQFF.

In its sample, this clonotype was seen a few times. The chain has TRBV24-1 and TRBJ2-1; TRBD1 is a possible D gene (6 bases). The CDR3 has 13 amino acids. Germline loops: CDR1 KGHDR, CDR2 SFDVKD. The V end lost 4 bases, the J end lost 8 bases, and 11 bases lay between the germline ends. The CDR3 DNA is TGTGCCACCAGTGAACAGGGAGAGTATGAGCAGTTCTTC. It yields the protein CATSEQGEYEQFF.

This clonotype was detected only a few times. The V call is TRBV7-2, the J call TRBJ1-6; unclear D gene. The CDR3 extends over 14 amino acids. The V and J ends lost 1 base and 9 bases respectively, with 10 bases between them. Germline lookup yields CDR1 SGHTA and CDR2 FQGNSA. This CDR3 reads CASSLVGQVSPLHF. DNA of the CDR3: TGTGCCAGCAGCTTAGTCGGCCAGGTTTCACCCCTCCACTTT.

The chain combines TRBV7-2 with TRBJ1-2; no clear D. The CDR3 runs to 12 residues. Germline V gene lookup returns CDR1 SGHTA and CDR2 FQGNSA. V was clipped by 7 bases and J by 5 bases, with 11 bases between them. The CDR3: CASTLTSYGYTF. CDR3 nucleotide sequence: TGTGCCAGCACCCTTACTAGTTATGGCTACACCTTC.

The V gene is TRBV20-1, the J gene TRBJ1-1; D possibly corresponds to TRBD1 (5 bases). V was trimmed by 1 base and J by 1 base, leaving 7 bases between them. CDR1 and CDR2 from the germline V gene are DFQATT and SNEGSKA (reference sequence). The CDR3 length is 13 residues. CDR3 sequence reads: CSARAGTNTEAFF. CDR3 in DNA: TGCAGTGCTAGAGCCGGGACGAACACTGAAGCTTTCTTT.

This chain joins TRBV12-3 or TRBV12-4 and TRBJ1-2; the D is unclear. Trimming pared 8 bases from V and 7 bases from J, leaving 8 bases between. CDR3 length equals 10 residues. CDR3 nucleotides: TGTGCCAGCCGCTTGGGTGGCTACACCTTC. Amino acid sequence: CASRLGGYTF.

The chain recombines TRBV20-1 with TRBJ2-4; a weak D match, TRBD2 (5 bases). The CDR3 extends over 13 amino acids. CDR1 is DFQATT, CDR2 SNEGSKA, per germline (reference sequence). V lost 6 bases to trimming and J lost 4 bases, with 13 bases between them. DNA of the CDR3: TGCAGTGCCTCGGGGTGGGAGAAAAACATTCAGTACTTC. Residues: CSASGWEKNIQYF.

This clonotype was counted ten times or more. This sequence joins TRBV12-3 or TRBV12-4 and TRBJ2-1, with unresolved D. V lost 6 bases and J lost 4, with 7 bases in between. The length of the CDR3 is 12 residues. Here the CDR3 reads CASSFLYNEQFF. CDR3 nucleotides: TGTGCCAGCAGCTTCTTATACAATGAGCAGTTCTTC.

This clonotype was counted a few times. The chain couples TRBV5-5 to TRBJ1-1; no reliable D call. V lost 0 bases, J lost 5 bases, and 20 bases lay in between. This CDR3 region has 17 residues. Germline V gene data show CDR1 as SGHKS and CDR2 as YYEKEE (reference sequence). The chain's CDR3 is CASSLETPSMERTEAFF. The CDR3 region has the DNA TGTGCCAGCAGCTTGGAGACACCCTCTATGGAGAGGACTGAAGCTTTCTTT.

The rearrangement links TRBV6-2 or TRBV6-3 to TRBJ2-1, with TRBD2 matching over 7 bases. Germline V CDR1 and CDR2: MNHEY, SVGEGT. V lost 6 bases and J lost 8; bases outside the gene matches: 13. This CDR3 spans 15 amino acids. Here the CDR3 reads CASSYTSARGDEQFF. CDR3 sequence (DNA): TGTGCCAGCAGCTACACTAGCGCCCGAGGGGATGAGCAGTTCTTC.

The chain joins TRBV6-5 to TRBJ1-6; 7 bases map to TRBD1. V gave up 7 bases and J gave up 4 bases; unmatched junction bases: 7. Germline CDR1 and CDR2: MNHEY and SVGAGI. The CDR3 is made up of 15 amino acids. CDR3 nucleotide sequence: TGTGCCAGCAAATTAAGACAGGGTTATAATTCACCCCTCCACTTT. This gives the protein CASKLRQGYNSPLHF.